One and the same sample provided the 3 T cell receptor beta chains below, sequenced in a study of blood T cells in healthy people across ages. The authors ran a second PCR of roughly 6 to 12 cycles using a sample-barcoded 5' primer and a J-beta primer mix. In TCRdb, the 5' RACE reads were re-called with MiXCR into one record per CDR3 protein. The sample consists of about 1,400,000 distinct CDR3 sequences, roughly 45% of them appearing once. The sample comprised blood. Receptors were obtained from a young woman in good health.

This clonotype showed up many times. This sequence joins TRBV7-3 and TRBJ1-2; a possible D gene is TRBD1 (6 bases). CDR1 SGHTA and CDR2 FQGTGA come from the germline V gene. V gave up 3 bases and J gave up 2 bases, with 13 bases separating them. CDR3 size: 15 residues. In nucleotides, the CDR3 is TGTGCCAGCAGCTTCACGACAGGAAGAAACTATGGCTACACCTTC. Protein: CASSFTTGRNYGYTF.

This chain uses TRBV11-2 with TRBJ2-2, with TRBD2 identical over 8 bases. Germline assignment: CDR1 SGHAT and CDR2 FQNNGV. The CDR3 covers 19 residues. V shed 5 bases, J shed 0 bases, and the junction held 14 bases outside the gene matches. The CDR3 DNA follows: TGTGCCAGCAGCCGCAGGGTAGCGGGGATGCTAGCGAACACCGGGGAGCTGTTTTTT. As protein: CASSRRVAGMLANTGELFF.

The chain carries TRBV6-1 and TRBJ2-1; 11 bases fit TRBD2. Germline assignment: CDR1 MNHNS and CDR2 SASEGT. This CDR3 has 16 residues. With 3 bases clipped from V and 6 bases from J, the junction kept 7 bases outside the gene matches. CDR3 sequence: CASSEPTSGTVNEQFF. The CDR3 DNA is TGTGCCAGCAGTGAGCCGACTAGCGGGACGGTCAATGAGCAGTTCTTC.